This TCR beta chain comes out of a study of T cell repertoires in cytomegalovirus infection. Concerning this clonotype itself: Its antigen is undetermined.

TCRdb ran MiXCR on the reads and lists one entry per CDR3 protein. This table has roughly 700,000 distinct CDR3 sequences, around 32% appearing once. The germline V and J ends were trimmed by 5 bases and 8 bases, with 11 bases remaining between them. Germline V CDR1 and CDR2: MNHGY, SAAAGT. This CDR3 contains 12 residues. This TCR was recovered from a human donor in good health (CMV status not recorded). Some clones in this sample may be carry-over from other donors' samples. The sequenced sample was cultured PBMCs, obtained from culture after CMV antigen stimulation. V is TRBV6-8 and J is TRBJ2-3, with D possibly being TRBD1 or TRBD2 (5 bases each). The CDR3 loop is CASSVLGVTQYF. The CDR3 coding sequence is TGTGCCAGCAGTGTCTTGGGGGTTACGCAGTATTTT.